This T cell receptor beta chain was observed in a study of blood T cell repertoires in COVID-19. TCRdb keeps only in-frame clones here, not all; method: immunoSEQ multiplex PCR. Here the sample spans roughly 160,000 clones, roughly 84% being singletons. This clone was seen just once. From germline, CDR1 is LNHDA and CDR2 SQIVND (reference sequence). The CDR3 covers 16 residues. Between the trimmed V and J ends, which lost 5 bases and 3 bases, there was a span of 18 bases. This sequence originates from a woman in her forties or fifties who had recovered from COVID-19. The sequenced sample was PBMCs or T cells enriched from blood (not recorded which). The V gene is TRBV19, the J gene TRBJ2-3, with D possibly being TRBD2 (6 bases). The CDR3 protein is CASSPMGGKATDTQYF. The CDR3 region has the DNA TGTGCCAGTAGTCCCATGGGCGGGAAGGCGACAGATACGCAGTATTTT.